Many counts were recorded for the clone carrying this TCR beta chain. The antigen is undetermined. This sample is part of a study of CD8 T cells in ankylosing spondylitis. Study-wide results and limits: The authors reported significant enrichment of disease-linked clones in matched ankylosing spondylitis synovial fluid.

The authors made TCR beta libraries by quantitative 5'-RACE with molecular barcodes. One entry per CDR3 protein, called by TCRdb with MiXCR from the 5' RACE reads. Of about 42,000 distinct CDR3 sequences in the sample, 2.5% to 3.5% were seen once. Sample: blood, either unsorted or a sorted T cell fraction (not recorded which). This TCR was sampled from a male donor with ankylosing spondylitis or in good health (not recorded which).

The CDR3 bases are TGTGCCAGCAGCGTAGCTAGCACGGAGGCCCTGGGGGAGCAGTACTTC. Amino acid sequence: CASSVASTEALGEQYF. The chain couples TRBV9 to TRBJ2-7, with a weak D call TRBD2 (5 bases). The CDR3 covers 16 residues. Per the germline V gene, CDR1 is SGDLS and CDR2 is YYNGEE. Trimming stripped 0 bases from V and 7 bases from J, with 20 bases between.